These 10 T cell receptor beta chains came from one sample sequenced in a study of spatial heterogeneity in lung cancer. TCRdb independently ran MiXCR on the 5' RACE reads; one entry per CDR3 protein. The data show 1,500 or so distinct CDR3 sequences, with under 13% seen just once and approximately 28% held by the top ten. Regarding the study as a whole: Counts of expanded alpha and beta TCRs within tumors tracked the tumor nonsynonymous mutation count.

Time point defined: sample taken at primary tumor resection. These receptors have no known antigen. Source: lung tumor tissue, taken at surgery. These receptors originate from a female donor with early-stage non-small cell lung cancer.

This clonotype is categorized as large (0.1 to 1%). The library was built for alpha chains, so this beta chain is an off-target read and its size means little. J is TRBJ2-5 and V is TRBV29-1; D gene ambiguous. Looked up from germline, CDR1 is SQVTM and CDR2 is ANQGSEA. The CDR3 extends over 15 amino acids. The V end was cut by 2 bases, the J end by 1 base, with 14 bases between. The CDR3 loop reads CSVEPYIASQETQYF. DNA for the CDR3: TGCAGCGTTGAACCGTACATCGCTAGCCAAGAGACCCAGTACTTC.

This clonotype has at least ten counts. Since it is a stray read in a library aimed at alpha chains, this beta chain has a size that is not meaningful. This rearrangement joins TRBV6-2 or TRBV6-3 to TRBJ1-6; the D gene is possibly TRBD1 (5 bases). The CDR3 contains 15 residues. V was pared by 10 bases and J by 10 bases, with 23 bases between. CDR1 is MNHEY, CDR2 SVGEGT, per germline. The CDR3 DNA sequence: TGTGCCACCGCCTCCAGACAGACCGCACAGTCACCCCTCCACTTT. It yields the protein CATASRQTAQSPLHF.

This clonotype is medium-sized within its sample. In a library made to pick up alpha chains, this beta chain is a stray read with a size that means little. The DNA for the CDR3 is TGTGCCAGCAGCTTGGACAGTCGGGAGCTGTTTTTT. Translated: CASSLDSRELFF. V usage is TRBV12-3 or TRBV12-4 and J usage is TRBJ2-2; a weak D match, TRBD1 (6 bases). The length of the CDR3 is 12 residues. Between the trimmed V and J ends, which lost 6 bases and 9 bases, there was a span of 11 bases.

This clonotype is large within its sample. Since it is a stray read in a library aimed at alpha chains, this beta chain has a size that is not meaningful. The gene calls are TRBV20-1 and TRBJ1-4, with 9 bases lining up with TRBD1. This CDR3 has 15 amino acids. In germline, CDR1 is DFQATT, CDR2 SNEGSKA (reference sequence). Trimming removed 4 bases from V and 8 bases from J; junction bases left unmatched: 11. The CDR3 spells CSAKTEGQGNEKLFF. DNA for the CDR3: TGCAGTGCTAAAACCGAGGGACAGGGTAACGAAAAACTGTTTTTT.

As for this clonotype: The library was built for alpha chains, so this beta chain is an off-target read and its size means little. This chain connects TRBV12-3 or TRBV12-4 to TRBJ2-3; 8 bases are a match to TRBD2. Germline trimming cut 1 base from V and 2 bases from J; bases unmatched to any gene: 8. There are 17 residues in the CDR3. CDR3 DNA: TGTGCCAGCAGTTTAGGCCCTAGCGGGTCCCCCACAGATACGCAGTATTTT. It encodes CASSLGPSGSPTDTQYF.

This clonotype is deemed medium-sized (0.01 to 0.1%). In a library made to pick up alpha chains, this beta chain is a stray read with a size that means little. The CDR3 DNA reads TGTGCCAGCAGTTCGCCTCAGGGTGGCGAGCAGTTCTTC. Protein: CASSSPQGGEQFF. This chain connects TRBV27 to TRBJ2-1, with D maybe TRBD1 (5 bases). Germline CDR1 and CDR2: MNHEY and SMNVEV (reference sequence). This CDR3 contains 13 residues. Between the trimmed V and J ends, which lost 4 bases and 10 bases, there was a span of 14 bases.

This clonotype is termed medium-sized. Because the library targeted alpha chains, this beta chain is an off-target read whose size means little. V gene TRBV4-2 combines with J gene TRBJ2-5; 9 bases line up with TRBD2. The V gene end was trimmed by 0 bases and the J gene end by 4 bases; junction bases not matched to a gene: 9. Per germline, CDR1 LGHNA and CDR2 YNFKEQ. The CDR3 sequence is 17 residues long. The CDR3 sequence: CASSQDLAGGPGETQYF. The CDR3 nucleotides are TGTGCCAGCAGCCAAGATCTGGCGGGAGGGCCGGGAGAGACCCAGTACTTC.

By frequency in the sample, this clonotype is large (0.1 to 1%). This beta chain is an unintended read in a library built for alpha chains; its size means little. The chain recombines TRBV12-3 or TRBV12-4 with TRBJ1-2; a weak D match, TRBD1 (6 bases). The V end lost 1 base, the J end lost 7 bases, and 10 bases lay between the germline ends. The length of the CDR3 is 13 residues. The CDR3 region is CASSLGGGTGYTF. The CDR3 region has the DNA TGTGCCAGCAGTTTAGGAGGGGGTACTGGCTACACCTTC.

By sample fraction, this clonotype is medium-sized. This beta chain slipped into a library made for alpha chains as a stray read, so its size is not meaningful. The rearrangement links TRBV12-3 or TRBV12-4 to TRBJ2-2; 7 bases agree with TRBD1. The CDR3 is made up of 13 amino acids. V lost 6 bases to trimming and J lost 3 bases; unmatched junction nucleotides: 1. The CDR3: CASRGQHTGELFF. The CDR3 bases are TGTGCCAGCAGGGGACAGCACACCGGGGAGCTGTTTTTT.

This clonotype was picked up a small number of times. Because the library targeted alpha chains, this beta chain is an off-target read whose size means little. The rearrangement links TRBV24-1 to TRBJ2-7; 12 bases are shared with TRBD1. V was pared by 4 bases and J by 9 bases, with 9 bases of the junction left unmatched. The CDR3 runs to 15 residues. The germline gives CDR1 KGHDR, CDR2 SFDVKD. In DNA, the CDR3 is TGTGCCACCAGTGAAGGGACAGGGGGCCCTGAGGTGCAGTACTTC. It yields the protein CATSEGTGGPEVQYF.